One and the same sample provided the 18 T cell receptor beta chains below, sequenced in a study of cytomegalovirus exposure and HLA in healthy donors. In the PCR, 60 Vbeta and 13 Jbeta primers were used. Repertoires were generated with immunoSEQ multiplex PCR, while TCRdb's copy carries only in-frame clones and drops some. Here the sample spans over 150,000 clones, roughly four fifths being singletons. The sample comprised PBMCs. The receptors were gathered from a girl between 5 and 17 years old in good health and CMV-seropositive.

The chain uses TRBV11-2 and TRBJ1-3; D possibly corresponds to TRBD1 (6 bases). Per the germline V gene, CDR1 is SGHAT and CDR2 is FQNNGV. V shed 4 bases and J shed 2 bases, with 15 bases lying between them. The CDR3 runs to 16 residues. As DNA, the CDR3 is TGTGCCAGCAGCTCTCTCCTACAGGGAACTGGAAACACCATATATTTT. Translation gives CASSSLLQGTGNTIYF.

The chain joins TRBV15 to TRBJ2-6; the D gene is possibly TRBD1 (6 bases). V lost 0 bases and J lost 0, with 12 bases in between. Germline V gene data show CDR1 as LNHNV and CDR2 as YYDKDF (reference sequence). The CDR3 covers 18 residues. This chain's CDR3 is CATSRDRGRGSGANVLTF. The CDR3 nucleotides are TGTGCCACCAGCAGAGATCGAGGCAGGGGCTCTGGGGCCAACGTCCTGACTTTC.

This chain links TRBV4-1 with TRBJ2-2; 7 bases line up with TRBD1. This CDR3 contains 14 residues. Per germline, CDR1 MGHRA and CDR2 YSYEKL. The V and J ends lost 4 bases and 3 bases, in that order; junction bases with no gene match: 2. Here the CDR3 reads CASSRGQDTGELFF. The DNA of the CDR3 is TGCGCCAGCAGCCGAGGACAGGACACCGGGGAGCTGTTTTTT.

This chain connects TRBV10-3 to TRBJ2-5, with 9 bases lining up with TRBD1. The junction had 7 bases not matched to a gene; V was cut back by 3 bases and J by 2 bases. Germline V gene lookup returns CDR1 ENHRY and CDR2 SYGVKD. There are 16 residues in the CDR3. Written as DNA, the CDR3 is TGTGCCATCAGTGAACTTGGGACAGGGTATCAAGAGACCCAGTACTTC. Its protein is CAISELGTGYQETQYF.

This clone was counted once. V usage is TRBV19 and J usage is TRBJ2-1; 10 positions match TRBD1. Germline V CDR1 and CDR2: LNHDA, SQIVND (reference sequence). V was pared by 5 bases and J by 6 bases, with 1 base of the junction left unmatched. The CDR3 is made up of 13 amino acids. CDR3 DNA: TGTGCCAGTAGTTGGACAGGGGGCAATGAGCAGTTCTTC. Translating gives CASSWTGGNEQFF.

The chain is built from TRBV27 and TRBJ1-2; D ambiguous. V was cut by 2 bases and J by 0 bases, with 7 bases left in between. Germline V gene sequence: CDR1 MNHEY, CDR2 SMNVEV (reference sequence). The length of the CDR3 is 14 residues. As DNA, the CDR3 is TGTGCCAGCAGTTTAAAAATTACTAACTATGGCTACACCTTC. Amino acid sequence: CASSLKITNYGYTF.

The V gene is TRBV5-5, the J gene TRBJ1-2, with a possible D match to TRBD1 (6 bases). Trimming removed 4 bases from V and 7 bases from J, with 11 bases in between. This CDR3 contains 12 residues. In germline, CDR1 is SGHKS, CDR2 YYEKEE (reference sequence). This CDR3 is CASSNRVSGYTF. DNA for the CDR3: TGTGCCAGCAGCAACAGGGTTTCTGGCTACACCTTC. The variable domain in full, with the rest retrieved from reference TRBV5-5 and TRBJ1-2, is DAGVTQSPTHLIKTRGQQVTLRCSPISGHKSVSWYQQVLGQGPQFIFQYYEKEERGRGNFPDRFSARQFPNYSSELNVNALLLGDSALYLCASSNRVSGYTFGSGTRLTVV.

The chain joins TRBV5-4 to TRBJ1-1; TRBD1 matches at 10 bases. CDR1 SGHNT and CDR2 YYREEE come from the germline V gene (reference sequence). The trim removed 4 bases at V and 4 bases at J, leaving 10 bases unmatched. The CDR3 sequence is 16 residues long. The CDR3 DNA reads TGTGCCAGCAGCCCTATCGGACAGGGGGAAAGCACTGAAGCTTTCTTT. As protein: CASSPIGQGESTEAFF.

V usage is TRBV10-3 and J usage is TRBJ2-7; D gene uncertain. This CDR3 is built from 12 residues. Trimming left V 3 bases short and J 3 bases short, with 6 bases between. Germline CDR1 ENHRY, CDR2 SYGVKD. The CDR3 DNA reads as TGTGCCATCAGTGACAGACTCTACGAGCAGTACTTC. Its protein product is CAISDRLYEQYF.

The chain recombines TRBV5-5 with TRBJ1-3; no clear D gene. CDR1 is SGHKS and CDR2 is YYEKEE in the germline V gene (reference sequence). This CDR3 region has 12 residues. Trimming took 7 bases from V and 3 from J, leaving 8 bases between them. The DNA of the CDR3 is TGTGCCAGCGCCCTAGATGGAAACACCATATATTTT. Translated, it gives CASALDGNTIYF.

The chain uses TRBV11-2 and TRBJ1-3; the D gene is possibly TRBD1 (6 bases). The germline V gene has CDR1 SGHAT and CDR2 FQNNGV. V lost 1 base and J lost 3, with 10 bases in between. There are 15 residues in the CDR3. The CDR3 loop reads CASSLVMDSGNTIYF. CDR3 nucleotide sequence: TGTGCCAGCAGCTTAGTTATGGACAGTGGAAACACCATATATTTT.

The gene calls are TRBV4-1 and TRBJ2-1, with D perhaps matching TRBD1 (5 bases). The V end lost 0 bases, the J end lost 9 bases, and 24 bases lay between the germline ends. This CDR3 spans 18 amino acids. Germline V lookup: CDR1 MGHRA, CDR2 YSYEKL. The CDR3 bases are TGCGCCAGCAGCCAAGATGGGGCAGGGAATTCCCCTTTCTCTGAGCAGTTCTTC. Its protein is CASSQDGAGNSPFSEQFF.

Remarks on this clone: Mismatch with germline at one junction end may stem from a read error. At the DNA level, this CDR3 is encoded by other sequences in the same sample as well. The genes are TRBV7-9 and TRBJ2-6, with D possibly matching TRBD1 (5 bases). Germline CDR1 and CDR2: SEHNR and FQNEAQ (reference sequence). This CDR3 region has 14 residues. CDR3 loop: CASSLSSGANVLTF. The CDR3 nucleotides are TGTGCCAGCAGCTTGAGCTCTGGGGCTAACGTCCTGACTTTC.

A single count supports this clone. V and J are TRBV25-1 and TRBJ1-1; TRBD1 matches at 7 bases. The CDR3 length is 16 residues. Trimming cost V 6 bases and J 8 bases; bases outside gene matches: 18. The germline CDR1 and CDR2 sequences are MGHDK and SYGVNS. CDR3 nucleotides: TGTGCCAGCAGCAGGCAGGGGGGCGCAGGGTCCTCCGAAGCTTTCTTT. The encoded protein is CASSRQGGAGSSEAFF.

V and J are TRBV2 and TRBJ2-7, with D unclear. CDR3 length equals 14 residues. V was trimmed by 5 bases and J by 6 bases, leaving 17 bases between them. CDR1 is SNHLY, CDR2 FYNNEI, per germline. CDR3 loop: CASSLRGPPGEQYF. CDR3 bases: TGTGCCAGCAGTCTAAGAGGTCCCCCCGGCGAGCAGTACTTC. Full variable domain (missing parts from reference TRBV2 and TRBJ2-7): EPEVTQTPSHQVTQMGQEVILRCVPISNHLYFYWYRQILGQKVEFLVSFYNNEISEKSEIFDDQFSVERPDGSNFTLKIRSTKLEDSAMYFCASSLRGPPGEQYFGPGTRLTVT.

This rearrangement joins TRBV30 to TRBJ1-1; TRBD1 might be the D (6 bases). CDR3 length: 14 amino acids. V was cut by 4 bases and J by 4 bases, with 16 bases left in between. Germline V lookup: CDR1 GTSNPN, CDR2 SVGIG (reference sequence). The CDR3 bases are TGTGCCTGGACCCTGGGGGTCAGGGGCACTGAAGCTTTCTTT. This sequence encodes CAWTLGVRGTEAFF.

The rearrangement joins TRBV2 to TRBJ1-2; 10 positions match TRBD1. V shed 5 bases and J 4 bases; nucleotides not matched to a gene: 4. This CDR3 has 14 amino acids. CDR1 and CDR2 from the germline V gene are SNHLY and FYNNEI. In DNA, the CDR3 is TGTGCCAGCAGTTCCGGGACAGGGGCCTATGGCTACACCTTC. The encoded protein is CASSSGTGAYGYTF.

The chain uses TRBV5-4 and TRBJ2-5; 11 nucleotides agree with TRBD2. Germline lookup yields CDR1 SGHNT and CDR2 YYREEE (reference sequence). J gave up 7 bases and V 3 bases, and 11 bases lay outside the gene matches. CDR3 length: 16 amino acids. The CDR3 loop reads CASSSGLADKSGTQYF. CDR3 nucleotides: TGTGCCAGCAGCTCGGGACTAGCGGATAAGAGTGGGACCCAGTACTTC.